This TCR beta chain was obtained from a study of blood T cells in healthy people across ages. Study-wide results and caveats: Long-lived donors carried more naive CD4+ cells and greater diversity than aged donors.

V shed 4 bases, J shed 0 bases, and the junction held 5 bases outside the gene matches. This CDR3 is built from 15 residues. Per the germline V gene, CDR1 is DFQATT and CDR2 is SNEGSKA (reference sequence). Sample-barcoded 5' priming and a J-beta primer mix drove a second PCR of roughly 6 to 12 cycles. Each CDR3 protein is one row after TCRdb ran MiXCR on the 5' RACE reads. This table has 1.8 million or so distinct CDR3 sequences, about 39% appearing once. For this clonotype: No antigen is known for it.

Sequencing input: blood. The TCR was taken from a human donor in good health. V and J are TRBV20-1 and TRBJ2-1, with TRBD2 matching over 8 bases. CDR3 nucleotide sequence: TGCAGTGCTAAACTAGCGGAGAGCTCCTACAATGAGCAGTTCTTC. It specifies CSAKLAESSYNEQFF.